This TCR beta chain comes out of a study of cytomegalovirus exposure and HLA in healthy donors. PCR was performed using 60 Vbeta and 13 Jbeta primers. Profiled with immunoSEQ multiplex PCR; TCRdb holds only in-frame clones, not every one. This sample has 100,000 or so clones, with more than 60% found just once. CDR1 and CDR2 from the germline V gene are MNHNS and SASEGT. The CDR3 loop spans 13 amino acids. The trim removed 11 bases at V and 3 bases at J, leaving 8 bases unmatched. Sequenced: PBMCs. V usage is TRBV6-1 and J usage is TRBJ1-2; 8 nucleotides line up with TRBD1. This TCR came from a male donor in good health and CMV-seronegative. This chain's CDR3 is CASTDRGYYGYTF. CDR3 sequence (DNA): TGTGCCTCTACCGACAGGGGATACTATGGCTACACCTTC.